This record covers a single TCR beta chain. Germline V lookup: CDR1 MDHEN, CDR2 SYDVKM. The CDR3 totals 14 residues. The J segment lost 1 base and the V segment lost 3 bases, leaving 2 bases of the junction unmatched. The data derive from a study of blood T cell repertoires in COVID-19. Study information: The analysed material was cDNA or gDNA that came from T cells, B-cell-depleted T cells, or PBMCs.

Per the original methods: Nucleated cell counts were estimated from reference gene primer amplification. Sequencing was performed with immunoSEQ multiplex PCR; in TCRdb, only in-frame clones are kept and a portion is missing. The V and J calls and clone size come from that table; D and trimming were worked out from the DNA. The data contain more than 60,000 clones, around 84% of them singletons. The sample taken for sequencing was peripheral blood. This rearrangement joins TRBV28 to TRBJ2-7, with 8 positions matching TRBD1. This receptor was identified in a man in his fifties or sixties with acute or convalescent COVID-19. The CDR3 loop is CASSFRGPSYEQYF. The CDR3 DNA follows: TGTGCCAGCAGTTTCAGGGGGCCTTCCTACGAGCAGTACTTC.